This TCR beta chain derives from a study of cytomegalovirus exposure and HLA in healthy donors (dated by TCRdb to about 2017). Background on the whole study: According to an earlier analysis of a few hundred of the donors, some 170 million T cells yielded 117 million unique TCR beta sequences and roughly 280 Gb of sequence data. Roughly 320 gigabases of sequencing data and 70 million to 100 million unique TCR sequences made up an early release that covered some 640 HLA-typed donors. Of the 300 to 500 genotyped donors, over 80% were placed in the genetic ancestry cluster associated with self-reported Caucasian donors. The study aimed to test whether cataloging public T cell receptors could reveal signatures of past pathogen exposure. The T cell repertoires of several hundred subjects were profiled by immunosequencing and related to cytomegalovirus serostatus. Besides the first cohort of roughly 640 subjects, a separate validation cohort made up of 90 to 150 different subjects was used. High-throughput TCR immunosequencing, statistical association of individual TCRs with disease status, and machine learning were combined to predict cytomegalovirus infection status. To study patterns of TCR occurrence, a later analysis re-analyzed previously published TCR beta repertoires from 666 donors and added high-resolution HLA genotyping. In the later analysis, no new phenotypic data were used to find candidate immune exposures; instead, reliance was placed on TCR beta sequences and their occurrence across donors. In an earlier analysis of roughly 540 of the donors, high-throughput TCR beta sequencing was used to judge whether each TCR beta V gene segment behaved as functional or pseudogenic. Donor age, sex, ethnicity and CMV serostatus were collected together with the repertoire data. Genome-wide SNP genotypes for about three fifths of the roughly 700 donors were used in a later genetic analysis, which treated that subset as a discovery cohort. All discovery cohort repertoires had been generated using a single sequencing platform. HLA typing covered class I and class II loci at four-digit resolution. The number of typed donors differed by locus: about 629-630 for A, B, C, DRB1 and DQB1; about 520 for DQA1; roughly 600 for DPA1; and about 470 for DPB1. Because of strong linkage in the cohort, roughly five DR-DQ haplotypes were treated as single units for association and clustering. Among about 370 genotyped donors of the cohort, an average of around 240,000 unique TCR beta nucleotide sequences was sequenced per donor, of which about 19% were non-productive. General findings and caveats noted by the study authors: Most TCR sequences were observed very rarely across donors, whereas some public TCRs were present in many individuals. A cluster of highly shared sequence variants was judged likely to be a technical artifact of the sequencing pipeline. A later genetic analysis associated a missense DCLRE1C variant with V-gene and J-gene trimming of TCR beta chains, and an independent cohort replicated the association. Most CMV-associated TCR beta chains appeared to be HLA-restricted in a later analysis, and the HLA associations seemed to be driven largely by CMV exposure. In a later analysis, HLA-associated TCR beta chains were found to be more clonally expanded and to have lower generation probabilities than equally common non-associated chains. The classifier was reported to diagnose cytomegalovirus status with high specificity and sensitivity in both the original cohort and the validation cohort. In an earlier analysis of roughly 560 of the donors, most TCR beta V segments were observed in productive rearrangements about 87% or about 30% of the time, broadly matching IMGT annotations. The only immune exposure information available for the cohort was CMV serostatus. Linkage disequilibrium might explain the correlated functional status among segregating V segments, but an unknown experimental factor could not be ruled out. This cohort had only TCR beta chains sequenced, and the lack of alpha or paired-chain data limited which features could be detected. The study listed around 160 TCR beta chains as associated with cytomegalovirus. In a later analysis, the rate of TCR association differed among HLA loci, with DRB1 alleles having the most associated TCRs and HLA-C alleles having the fewest. Three of the identified cytomegalovirus-associated TCR beta chains were confirmed in vitro to be specific for cytomegalovirus antigens. A later genetic analysis reported fewer N-insertions in productive TCRs among donors in an Asian-associated ancestry cluster than the roughly 700-donor mean. At a false discovery rate of 0.05, a later analysis linked about 16,000 TCR beta sequences to specific HLA alleles. A further reported finding was that TCR beta sequences accurately predicted the HLA-A and HLA-B alleles for most subjects in the first cohort. HLA typing was unavailable for some donors at each locus, so association tests used only the typed subset. The authors suggested that the approach could potentially be generalized to other disease states and immunological phenotypes. Several of the top co-occurrence clusters appeared to be linked to parvovirus B19, influenza, CMV and Epstein-Barr virus, according to a later analysis. When HLA alleles, especially DR and DQ, strongly co-occurred, attributing TCR associations to individual alleles was difficult. Because counts were too low, about 18 rarely observed V segments, including chromosome 9 orphons, were excluded from the earlier analysis of around 640 of the donors. The presence/absence analyses assumed that sequencing depth was roughly uniform across donors, and that assumption may not be true.

Library method: the immunoSEQ multiplex PCR assay. A mixture of 60 forward primers for TCR Vbeta segments and 13 reverse primers for TCR Jbeta segments was used in the multiplex PCR. The CDR3 region of rearranged TCR beta genes was amplified from genomic DNA by a multiplex PCR assay. The amplified TCR beta libraries were sequenced on the Illumina HiSeq System as 87-base-pair reads. The original methods were these. In a later analysis, tens of millions of unique TCR beta chains were counted across the roughly 610 repertoires, and roughly 9.9 million of these chains were shared by at least two donors. To remove PCR and sequencing errors, raw reads were error-corrected and collapsed into unique sequences using a nearest-neighbor algorithm that merged closely related sequences. To assign V, D and J gene segments, CDR3 sequences were aligned to IMGT reference sequences. For a sequence to be retained, a match of at least six nucleotides to both a V gene segment and a J gene segment was required. A rearrangement was called productive if the CDR3 had no stop codons and remained in frame with V and J, and every other rearrangement was called non-productive. CDR3 was defined according to IMGT convention as the region running from the second conserved V-encoded cysteine to the conserved J-encoded phenylalanine. The earlier analysis of about 570 of the donors excluded any sequence lacking an unambiguous match to a single V gene segment. An earlier analysis of 550 to 650 of the donors classified V segments as functional when productive rearrangements were above 56.7% and as segregating when the standard deviation between donors was above 5%. To diagnose cytomegalovirus status from the catalog of TCR beta chain sequences, a statistical classification framework was built. A later analysis assigned V and J genes by comparing TCR nucleotide sequences with IMGT/GENE-DB human TR gene sequences. The TCRdist pipeline was used in a later analysis to assign CDR3 sequences and most-parsimonious VDJ recombination scenarios. In a later analysis, each TCR beta chain was defined by its CDR3 amino acid sequence together with its V-gene family, and reads without a unique V-gene family were excluded. In a later analysis, 450 to 600 highly shared, low-generation-probability nucleotide sequences were removed to address suspected cross-contamination and a sequencing artifact. In a later analysis, a clonal expansion index was calculated for each public chain from normalized within-repertoire ranks of inferred template counts. Generation probabilities in a later analysis came from a VDJ recombination model fitted to out-of-frame rearrangements, and those results were checked against IGoR. Hypergeometric tests were used in a later analysis to score TCR-TCR, TCR-HLA and TCR-CMV co-occurrence, with a repertoire-size bias correction applied to the TCR pairs. False discovery rates were estimated in a later analysis by permuting HLA or CMV assignments 20 times. A later analysis grouped co-occurring TCRs with DBSCAN, adding TCRdist sequence similarity when clustering within HLA-allele-positive subsets. Repertoires with fewer than 30,000 or more than 120,000 public chains were left out of co-occurrence clustering, as were four to six repertoires with anomalous nucleotide sharing. TCRdb holds this immuneACCESS table with in-frame rearrangements only. Some clones are missing; in checked studies, unresolved V genes explain under half, and the rest has no known cause. Clone size and the V and J calls come from that table; the DNA yielded D and trimming. The sample table gives about 54,000 clones. Together, the top ten hold 6.5% to 8% of the sample.

Of note for this clone: Its antigen remains unidentified.

In total, approximately 690 healthy bone marrow donors made up the cohort. At the time of sampling, every cohort member was nominally healthy, though immune exposures that went unrecorded were likely present. The donor tested CMV seronegative and was one of the 352 seronegative cohort members. A peripheral blood sample was collected from each donor, and TCR beta sequencing was performed on peripheral blood mononuclear cells. Genomic DNA was extracted from the blood cell samples with the Qiagen DNeasy Blood Extraction Kit. The source of this sequence is a woman between 40 and 50 years old in good health and CMV-seronegative. The sample taken for sequencing was PBMCs.

The CDR3 protein is CASSRDSEAFF. The DNA sequence is TGTGCCAGTAGTAGGGACAGTGAAGCTTTCTTT. This sequence uses TRBV19 and TRBJ1-1; TRBD1 matches 7 bases in the middle. As encoded in the germline V gene (reference sequence), CDR1 is LNHDA while CDR2 is SQIVND. The CDR3, cysteine through phenylalanine, is 11 amino acids long. Left in the record is the CDR3 DNA by itself, 33 bases read in frame from the first base. Compared with germline, V lacks 4 bases and J lacks 7 bases; bases without a gene match: 0.